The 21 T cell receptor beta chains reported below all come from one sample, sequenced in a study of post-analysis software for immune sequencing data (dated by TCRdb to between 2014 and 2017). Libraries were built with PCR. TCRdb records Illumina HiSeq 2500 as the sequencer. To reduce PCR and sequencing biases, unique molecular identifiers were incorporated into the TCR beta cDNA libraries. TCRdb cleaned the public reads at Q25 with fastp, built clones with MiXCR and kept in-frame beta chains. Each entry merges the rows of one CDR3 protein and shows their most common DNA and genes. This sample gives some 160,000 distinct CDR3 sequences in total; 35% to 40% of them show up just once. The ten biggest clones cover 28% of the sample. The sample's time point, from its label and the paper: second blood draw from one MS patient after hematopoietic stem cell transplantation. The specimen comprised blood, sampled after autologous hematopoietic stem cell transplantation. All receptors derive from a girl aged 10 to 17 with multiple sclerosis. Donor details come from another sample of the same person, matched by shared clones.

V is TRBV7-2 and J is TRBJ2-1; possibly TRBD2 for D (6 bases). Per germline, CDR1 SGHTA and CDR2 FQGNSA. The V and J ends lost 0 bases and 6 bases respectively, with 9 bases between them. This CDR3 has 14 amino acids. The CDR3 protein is CASSLADGGNEQFF. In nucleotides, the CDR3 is TGTGCCAGCAGCTTAGCGGACGGGGGCAATGAGCAGTTCTTC.

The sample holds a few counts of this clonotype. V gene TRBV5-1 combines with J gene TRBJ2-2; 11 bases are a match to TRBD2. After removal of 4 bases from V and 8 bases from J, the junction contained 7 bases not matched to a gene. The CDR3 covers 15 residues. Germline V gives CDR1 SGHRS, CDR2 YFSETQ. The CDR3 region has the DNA TGCGCCAGCAGCCAAGCCCTAGCGGGAGGAGGGGAGCTGTTTTTT. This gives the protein CASSQALAGGGELFF. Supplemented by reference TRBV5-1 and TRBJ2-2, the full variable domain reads KAGVTQTPRYLIKTRGQQVTLSCSPISGHRSVSWYQQTPGQGLQFLFEYFSETQRNKGNFPGRFSGRQFSNSRSEMNVSTLELGDSALYLCASSQALAGGGELFFGEGSRLTVL.

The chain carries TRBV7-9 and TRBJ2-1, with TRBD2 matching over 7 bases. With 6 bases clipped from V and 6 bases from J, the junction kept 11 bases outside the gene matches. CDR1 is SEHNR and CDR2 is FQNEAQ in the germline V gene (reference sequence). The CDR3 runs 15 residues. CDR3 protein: CASSGPGLPLNEQFF. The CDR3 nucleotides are TGTGCCAGCAGTGGACCGGGACTACCCCTCAATGAGCAGTTCTTC.

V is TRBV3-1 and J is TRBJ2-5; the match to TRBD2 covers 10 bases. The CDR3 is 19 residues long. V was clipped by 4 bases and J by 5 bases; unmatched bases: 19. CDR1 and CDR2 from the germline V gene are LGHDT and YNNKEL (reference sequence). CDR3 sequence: CASSPLRQAGGPTKETQYF. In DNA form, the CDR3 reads TGTGCCAGCAGCCCCCTCAGGCAAGCGGGAGGGCCTACGAAGGAGACCCAGTACTTC.

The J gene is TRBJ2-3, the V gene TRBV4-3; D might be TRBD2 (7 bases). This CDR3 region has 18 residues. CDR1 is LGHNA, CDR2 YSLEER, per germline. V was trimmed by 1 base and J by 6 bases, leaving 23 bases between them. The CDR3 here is CASSQGRGGRLDVDTQYF. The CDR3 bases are TGCGCCAGCAGCCAAGGAAGGGGGGGCCGCCTGGATGTCGATACGCAGTATTTT.

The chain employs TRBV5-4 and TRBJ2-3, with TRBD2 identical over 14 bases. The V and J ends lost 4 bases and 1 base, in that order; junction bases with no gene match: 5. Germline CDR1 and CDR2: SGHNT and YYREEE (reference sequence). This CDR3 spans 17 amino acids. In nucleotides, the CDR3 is TGTGCCAGCAGCGCCGGACTAGCGGGAGGCGGCACAGATACGCAGTATTTT. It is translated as CASSAGLAGGGTDTQYF.

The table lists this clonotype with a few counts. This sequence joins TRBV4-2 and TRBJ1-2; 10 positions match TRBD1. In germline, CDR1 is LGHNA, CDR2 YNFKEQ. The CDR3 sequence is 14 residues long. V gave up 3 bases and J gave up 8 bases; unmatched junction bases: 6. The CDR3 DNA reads TGTGCCAGCAGCCACCCCGGACAGGGGGGAGGCTACACCTTC. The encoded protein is CASSHPGQGGGYTF.

The CDR3 coding sequence is TGTGCCAGCAGCCCTAATAATGAACGGTCCTCGACCCAGTACTTC. Translation: CASSPNNERSSTQYF. The V gene is TRBV7-2, the J gene TRBJ2-5; D gene uncertain. The CDR3 loop spans 15 amino acids. Germline loops: CDR1 SGHTA, CDR2 FQGNSA. The V end lost 5 bases, the J end lost 7 bases, and 20 bases lay between the germline ends. The full variable domain, in which reference TRBV7-2 and TRBJ2-5 provide the parts outside the CDR3, is GAGVSQSPSNKVTEKGKDVELRCDPISGHTALYWYRQSLGQGLEFLIYFQGNSAPDKSGLPSDRFSAERTGGSVSTLTIQRTQQEDSAVYLCASSPNNERSSTQYFGPGTRLLVL.

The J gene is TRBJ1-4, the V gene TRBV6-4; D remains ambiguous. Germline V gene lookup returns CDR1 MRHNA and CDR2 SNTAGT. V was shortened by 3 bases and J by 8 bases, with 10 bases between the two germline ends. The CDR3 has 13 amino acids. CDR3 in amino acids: CASSEDLGEKLFF. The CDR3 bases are TGTGCCAGCAGTGAGGACCTAGGAGAAAAACTGTTTTTT.

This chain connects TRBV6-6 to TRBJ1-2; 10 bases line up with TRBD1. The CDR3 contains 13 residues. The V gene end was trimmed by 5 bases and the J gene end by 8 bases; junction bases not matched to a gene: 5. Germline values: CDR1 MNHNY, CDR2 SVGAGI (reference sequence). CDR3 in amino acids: CASSDRGRKGYTF. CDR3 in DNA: TGTGCCAGCAGTGACAGGGGGCGAAAGGGCTACACCTTC.

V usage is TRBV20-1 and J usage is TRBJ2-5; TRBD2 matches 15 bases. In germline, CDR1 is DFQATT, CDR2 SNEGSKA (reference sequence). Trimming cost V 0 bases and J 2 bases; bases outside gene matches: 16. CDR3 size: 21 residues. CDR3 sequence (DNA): TGCAGTGCTAGAGATGCAAAAGGACTAGCGGGAGGGCCGTGGTGGCAAGAGACCCAGTACTTC. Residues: CSARDAKGLAGGPWWQETQYF.

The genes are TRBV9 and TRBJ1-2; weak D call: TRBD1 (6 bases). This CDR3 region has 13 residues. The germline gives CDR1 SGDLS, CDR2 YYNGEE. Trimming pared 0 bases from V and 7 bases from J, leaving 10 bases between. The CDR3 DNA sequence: TGTGCCAGCAGCGTAGGGGGGGGCCGTGGCTACACCTTC. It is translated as CASSVGGGRGYTF. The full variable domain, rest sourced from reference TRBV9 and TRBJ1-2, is DSGVTQTPKHLITATGQRVTLRCSPRSGDLSVYWYQQSLDQGLQFLIQYYNGEERAKGNILERFSAQQFPDLHSELNLSSLELGDSALYFCASSVGGGRGYTFGSGTRLTVV.

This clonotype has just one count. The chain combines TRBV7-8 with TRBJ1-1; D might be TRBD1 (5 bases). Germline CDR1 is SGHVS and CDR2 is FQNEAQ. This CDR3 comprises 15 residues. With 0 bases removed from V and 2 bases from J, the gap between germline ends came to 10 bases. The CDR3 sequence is CASSLAVRANTEAFF. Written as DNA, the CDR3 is TGTGCCAGCAGCTTAGCAGTCAGGGCAAACACTGAAGCTTTCTTT. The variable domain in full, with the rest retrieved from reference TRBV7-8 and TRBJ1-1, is GAGVSQSPRYKVAKRGQDVALRCDPISGHVSLFWYQQALGQGPEFLTYFQNEAQLDKSGLPSDRFFAERPEGSVSTLKIQRTQQEDSAVYLCASSLAVRANTEAFFGQGTRLTVV.

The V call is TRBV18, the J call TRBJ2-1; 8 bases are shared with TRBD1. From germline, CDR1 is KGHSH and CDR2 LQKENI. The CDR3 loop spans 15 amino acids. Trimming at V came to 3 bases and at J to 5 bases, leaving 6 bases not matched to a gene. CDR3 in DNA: TGTGCCAGCTCACCCGCACAGGGGGGACACAATGAGCAGTTCTTC. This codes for CASSPAQGGHNEQFF.

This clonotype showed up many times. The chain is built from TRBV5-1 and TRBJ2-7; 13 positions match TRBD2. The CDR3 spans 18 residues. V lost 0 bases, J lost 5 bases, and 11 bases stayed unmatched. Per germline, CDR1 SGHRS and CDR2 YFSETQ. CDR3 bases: TGCGCCAGCAGCTTGGATCCGGGACTAGCGGGAAGGATCGACGAGCAGTACTTC. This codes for CASSLDPGLAGRIDEQYF.

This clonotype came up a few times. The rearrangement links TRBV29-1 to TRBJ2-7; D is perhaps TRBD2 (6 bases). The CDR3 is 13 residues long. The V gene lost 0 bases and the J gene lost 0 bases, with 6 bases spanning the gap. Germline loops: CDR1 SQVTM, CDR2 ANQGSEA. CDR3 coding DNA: TGCAGCGTTGAAGAGGGAGGCTCCTACGAGCAGTACTTC. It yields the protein CSVEEGGSYEQYF.

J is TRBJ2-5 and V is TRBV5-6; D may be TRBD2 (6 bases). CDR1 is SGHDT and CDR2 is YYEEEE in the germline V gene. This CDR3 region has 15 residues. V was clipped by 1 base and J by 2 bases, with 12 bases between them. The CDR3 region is CASSLRGRGQETQYF. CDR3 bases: TGTGCCAGCAGCTTGCGTGGGCGGGGTCAAGAGACCCAGTACTTC.

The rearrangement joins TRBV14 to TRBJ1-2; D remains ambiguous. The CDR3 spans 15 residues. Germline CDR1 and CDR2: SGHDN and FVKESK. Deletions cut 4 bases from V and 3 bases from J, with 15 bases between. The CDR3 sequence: CASSPGPFPYYGYTF. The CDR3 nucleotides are TGTGCCAGCAGCCCCGGACCCTTTCCTTACTATGGCTACACCTTC.

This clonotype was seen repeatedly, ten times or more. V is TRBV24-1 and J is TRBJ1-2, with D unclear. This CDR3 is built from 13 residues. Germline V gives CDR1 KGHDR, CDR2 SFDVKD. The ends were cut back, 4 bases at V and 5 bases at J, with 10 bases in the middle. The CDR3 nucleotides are TGTGCCACCAGTGAAGGGCGTACATATGGCTACACCTTC. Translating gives CATSEGRTYGYTF.

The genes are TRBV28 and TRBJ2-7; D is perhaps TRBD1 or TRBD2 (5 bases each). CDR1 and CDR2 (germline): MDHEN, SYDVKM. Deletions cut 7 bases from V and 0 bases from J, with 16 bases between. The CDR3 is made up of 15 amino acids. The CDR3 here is CASTGRVGSSYEQYF. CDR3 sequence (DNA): TGTGCCAGCACGGGCAGGGTAGGGAGCTCCTACGAGCAGTACTTC. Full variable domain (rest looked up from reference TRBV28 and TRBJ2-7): DVKVTQSSRYLVKRTGEKVFLECVQDMDHENMFWYRQDPGLGLRLIYFSYDVKMKEKGDIPEGYSVSREKKERFSLILESASTNQTSMYLCASTGRVGSSYEQYFGPGTRLTVT.

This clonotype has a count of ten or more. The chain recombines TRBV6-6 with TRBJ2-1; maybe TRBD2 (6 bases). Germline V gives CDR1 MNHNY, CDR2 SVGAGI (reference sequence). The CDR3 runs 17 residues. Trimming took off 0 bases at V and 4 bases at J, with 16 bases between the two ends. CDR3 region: CASSYSGYSGVYNEQFF. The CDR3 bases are TGTGCCAGCAGTTACTCGGGTTATAGCGGAGTTTACAATGAGCAGTTCTTC.